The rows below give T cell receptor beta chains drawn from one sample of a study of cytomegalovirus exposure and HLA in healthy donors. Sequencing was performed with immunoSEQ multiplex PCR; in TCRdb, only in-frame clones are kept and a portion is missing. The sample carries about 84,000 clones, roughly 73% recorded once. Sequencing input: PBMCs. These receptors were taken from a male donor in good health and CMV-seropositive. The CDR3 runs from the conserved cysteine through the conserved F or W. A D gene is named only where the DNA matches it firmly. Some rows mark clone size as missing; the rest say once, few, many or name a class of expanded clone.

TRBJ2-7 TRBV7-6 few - TGTGCCAGCAGCTTAGCACAGGTATCCTACGAGCAGTACTTC CASSLAQVSYEQYF
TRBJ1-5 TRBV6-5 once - TGTGCCAGCAGCCTTAAGGGGGATGGCAATCAGCCCCAGCATTTT CASSLKGDGNQPQHF
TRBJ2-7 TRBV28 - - TGTGCCAGCAGAGCTCCGCGCCTCTCCTACGAGCAGTACTTC CASRAPRLSYEQYF
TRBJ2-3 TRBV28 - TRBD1 TGTGCCAGCAGTTTATACGGACAGGGGACAGATACGCAGTATTTT CASSLYGQGTDTQYF
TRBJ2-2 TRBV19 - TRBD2 TGTGCCAGTTCCCTTGGGGGGGGCACCGGGGAGCTGTTTTTT CASSLGGGTGELFF
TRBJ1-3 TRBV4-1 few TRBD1 TGCGCCAGCAGCCGCGAATTCCAGGGGGGAGTGAACACCATATATTTT CASSREFQGGVNTIYF
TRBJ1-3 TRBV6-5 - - TGTGCCAGCCGGGTCGCTAGCTCTGGAAACACCATATATTTT CASRVASSGNTIYF
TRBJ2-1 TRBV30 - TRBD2 TGTGCCTGGAGTGTACGGTGGGGGAGGGCCTGGGTCGGGAATGAGCAGTTCTTC CAWSVRWGRAWVGNEQFF
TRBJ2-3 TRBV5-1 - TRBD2 TGCGCCAGCAGCTTAACTAGCGGGAGGGCAGATACGCAGTATTTT CASSLTSGRADTQYF
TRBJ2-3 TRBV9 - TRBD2 TGTGCCAGCAGCTTTAGGGCTAGCGGGAGTTCAGATACGCAGTATTTT CASSFRASGSSDTQYF
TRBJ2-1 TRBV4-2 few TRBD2 TGTGCCAGCAGCCAAGATCCTGCGGGAGGCGTCCGTAATGAGCAGTTCTTC CASSQDPAGGVRNEQFF
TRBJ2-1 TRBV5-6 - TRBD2 TGTGCCAGCAGCGAGGGACTAGCGGGGACCTGGGGTGAGCAGTTCTTC CASSEGLAGTWGEQFF
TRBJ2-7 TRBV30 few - TGTGCCTGGAAGTGGGGGGACGAGCAGTACTTC CAWKWGDEQYF
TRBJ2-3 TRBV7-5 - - TGTGCCAGGGGGGGCGGGAGGGTTCTGGAAGATACGCAGTATTTT CARGGGRVLEDTQYF
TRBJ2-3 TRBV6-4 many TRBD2 TGTGCCAGCTCTGTAGCGGGAGGGACAGATACGCAGTATTTT CASSVAGGTDTQYF
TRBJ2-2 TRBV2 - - TGTGCCAGCAGCGGACAGAGCTCGAACACCGGGGAGCTGTTTTTT CASSGQSSNTGELFF
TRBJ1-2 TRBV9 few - TGTGCCAGCAGCGCAAGTCTGGCGGTAGTCTATGGCTACACCTTC CASSASLAVVYGYTF
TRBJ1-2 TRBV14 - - TGTGCCAGCAGCCAAGATCGAGGGTATAAACCCTATGGCTACACCTTC CASSQDRGYKPYGYTF
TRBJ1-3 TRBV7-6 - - TGTGCCAGCAGCTCCCGGATGGGTGGGCAGCCAACATTCTCTGGAAACACCATATATTTT CASSSRMGGQPTFSGNTIYF
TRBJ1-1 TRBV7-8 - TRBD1 TGTGCCAGCAGCTTAGCAGGGGGCCTTGGGAACACTGAAGCTTTCTTT CASSLAGGLGNTEAFF